Below, 11 T cell receptor beta chains from the same sample are listed, as sequenced in a study of CD4 T cells in relation to SARS-CoV-2 and coronaviruses (dated by TCRdb to the early 2020s). The library was generated by the immunoSEQ multiplex PCR assay. The clones in this table, taken by TCRdb from immuneACCESS, are in-frame only. Not every clone is retained; where verified, under half of the shortfall comes from an unresolved V gene, and the cause of the rest is unknown. The sample profile shows under 20,000 clones; around three quarters of them were found once. Around 9.9% of the sample belongs to the ten largest clones. What these receptors recognize is not known. CD4+ T cells from unexposed donors were collected before the COVID-19 pandemic (2011-2018). After around 11 days of culture, CD4+ T cells were isolated with the EasySep CD4+ T cell isolation kit. The sequenced material came from CD4+ T cells from PBMCs, cultured in vitro. The receptors stem from a human donor in good health.

The chain uses TRBV18 and TRBJ2-1; tentatively, D is TRBD1 or TRBD2 (6 bases each). Trimming stripped 2 bases from V and 13 bases from J, with 21 bases between. Germline lookup yields CDR1 KGHSH and CDR2 LQKENI. CDR3 length: 15 amino acids. CDR3 loop: CASSPAGGREPQQFF. DNA for the CDR3: TGTGCCAGCTCACCAGCCGGGGGCAGGGAACCTCAACAGTTCTTC.

This clone was counted once. The chain joins TRBV5-1 to TRBJ1-1; possible D gene TRBD1, 6 bases. V was pared by 4 bases and J by 11 bases, with 21 bases between. This CDR3 has 14 residues. CDR1 is SGHRS, CDR2 YFSETQ, per germline. Here the CDR3 DNA reads TGCGCCAGCAGCCCCCCCCAAACAGGGTCTTCGGCTTTCTTT. It translates to CASSPPQTGSSAFF.

The chain is built from TRBV2 and TRBJ2-3; 7 bases are shared with TRBD2. The junction had 11 bases not matched to a gene; V was cut back by 0 bases and J by 2 bases. The germline CDR1 and CDR2 sequences are SNHLY and FYNNEI. The CDR3 extends over 18 amino acids. CDR3 in DNA: TGTGCCAGCAGTGAAGCATTTAAGGCGGGGGTCCTCACAGATACGCAGTATTTT. Its protein product is CASSEAFKAGVLTDTQYF.

V is TRBV6-6 and J is TRBJ2-7, with D perhaps being TRBD1 or TRBD2 (5 bases each). V dropped 5 bases and J dropped 6 bases, with 29 bases sitting between them. This CDR3 is 18 amino acids long. CDR1 MNHNY and CDR2 SVGAGI come from the germline V gene (reference sequence). Here the CDR3 DNA reads TGTGCCAGCAGTCCCCAAATCACCGGGGCGAGCTTAAAGCTCGAGCAGTACTTC. Translation: CASSPQITGASLKLEQYF.

The sample holds one count of this clone. The rearrangement links TRBV7-9 to TRBJ1-1; D ambiguous. Germline CDR1 reads SEHNR; CDR2 reads FQNEAQ (reference sequence). With 1 base removed from V and 1 base from J, the gap between germline ends came to 7 bases. This CDR3 contains 14 residues. The CDR3 spells CASSLDRTNTEAFF. The CDR3, as DNA: TGTGCCAGCAGCTTAGACAGAACGAACACTGAAGCTTTCTTT.

This chain connects TRBV27 to TRBJ2-7; 8 positions agree with TRBD2. The germline CDR1 and CDR2 sequences are MNHEY and SMNVEV (reference sequence). The CDR3 consists of 17 residues. V lost 6 bases and J lost 1; bases outside the gene matches: 14. The CDR3 spells CASRVLLLAVNSYEQYF. CDR3 DNA: TGTGCCAGCAGGGTCCTGTTACTAGCGGTTAATTCCTACGAGCAGTACTTC.

In its sample, this clone is large (0.1 to 1%). The rearrangement joins TRBV19 to TRBJ1-5, with 7 bases that match TRBD1. After removal of 6 bases from V and 5 bases from J, the junction contained 13 bases not matched to a gene. Per germline, CDR1 LNHDA and CDR2 SQIVND (reference sequence). The CDR3 is 16 residues long. The CDR3 loop reads CASRQGSGVSHQPQHF. CDR3 DNA sequence: TGTGCCAGTAGACAGGGGTCAGGGGTGTCTCATCAGCCCCAGCATTTT.

This clone was observed a handful of times. CDR3 sequence: CAWSVGYEQYF. The CDR3 DNA reads TGTGCCTGGAGTGTGGGGTACGAGCAGTACTTC. The chain combines TRBV30 with TRBJ2-7; no reliable D call. Germline CDR1 is GTSNPN and CDR2 is SVGIG (reference sequence). Trimming took 0 bases from V and 4 from J, leaving 4 bases between them. The CDR3 is 11 amino acids.

This clone came up a few times. This chain uses TRBV5-1 with TRBJ2-7, with TRBD2 identical over 8 bases. This CDR3 has 14 amino acids. The V gene's germline CDR1 is SGHRS and CDR2 YFSETQ. V was clipped by 5 bases and J by 2 bases; unmatched bases: 6. The CDR3 sequence: CASRRGEGPYEQYF. The CDR3 nucleotides read TGCGCCAGCAGGCGGGGGGAGGGACCCTACGAGCAGTACTTC.

The gene calls are TRBV5-6 and TRBJ1-5; D may be TRBD1 (6 bases). Per germline, CDR1 SGHDT and CDR2 YYEEEE. With 1 base removed from V and 2 bases from J, the gap between germline ends came to 19 bases. The length of the CDR3 is 18 residues. The CDR3 is CASSLRTATLLGNQPQHF. DNA for the CDR3: TGTGCCAGCAGCTTGAGGACAGCCACGTTACTCGGCAATCAGCCCCAGCATTTT.

This clone showed up just a few times. The chain employs TRBV27 and TRBJ2-7; 14 bases fit TRBD2. CDR3 length: 17 residues. V lost 0 bases and J lost 7; bases outside the gene matches: 8. CDR1 and CDR2 from the germline V gene are MNHEY and SMNVEV (reference sequence). The CDR3 loop reads CASSLSVGTSGSGEQYF. CDR3 nucleotides: TGTGCCAGCAGTTTATCGGTGGGGACTAGCGGGAGCGGTGAGCAGTACTTC.